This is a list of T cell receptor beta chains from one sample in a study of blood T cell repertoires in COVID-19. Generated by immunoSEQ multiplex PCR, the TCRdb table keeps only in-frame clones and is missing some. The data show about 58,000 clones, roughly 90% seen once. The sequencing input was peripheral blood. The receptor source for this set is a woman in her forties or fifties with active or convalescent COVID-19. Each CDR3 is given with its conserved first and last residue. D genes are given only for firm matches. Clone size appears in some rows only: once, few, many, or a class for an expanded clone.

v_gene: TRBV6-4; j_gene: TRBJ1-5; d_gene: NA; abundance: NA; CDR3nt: TGTGCCAGCCCACAGGGCAAGCCCCAGCATTTT; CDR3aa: CASPQGKPQHF
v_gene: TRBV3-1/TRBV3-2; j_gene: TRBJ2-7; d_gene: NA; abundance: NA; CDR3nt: TGTGCCAGCAGCCAAGATAGACACCCCTACGAGCAGTACTTC; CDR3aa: CASSQDRHPYEQYF
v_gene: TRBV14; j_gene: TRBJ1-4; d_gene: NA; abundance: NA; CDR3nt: TGTGCCAGCAGCCAAGTTGACCGAGGTCCGGCTAATGAAAAACTGTTTTTT; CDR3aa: CASSQVDRGPANEKLFF
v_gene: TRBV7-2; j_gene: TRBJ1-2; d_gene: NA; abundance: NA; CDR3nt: TGTGCCAGCAGCTTAGGAGGGGGTTATACCTATGGCTACACCTTC; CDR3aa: CASSLGGGYTYGYTF
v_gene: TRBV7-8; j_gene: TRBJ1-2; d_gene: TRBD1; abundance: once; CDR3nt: TGTGCCAGCAGCTCGGGACAGGGATCGTCCTATGGCTACACCTTC; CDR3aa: CASSSGQGSSYGYTF
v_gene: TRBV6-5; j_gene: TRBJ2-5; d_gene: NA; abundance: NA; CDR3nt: TGTGCCAGCAGTAGCGTGGGTCAAGAGACCCAGTACTTC; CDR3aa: CASSSVGQETQYF
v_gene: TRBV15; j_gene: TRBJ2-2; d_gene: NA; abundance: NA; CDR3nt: TGTGCCACCAGCAGAGATACTGGAGCCACCGGGGAGCTGTTTTTT; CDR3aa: CATSRDTGATGELFF
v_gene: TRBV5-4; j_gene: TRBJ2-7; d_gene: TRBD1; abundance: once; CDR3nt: TGTGCCAGCAGCGGAAGGACAGGGACAAACCCTACCTACGAGCAGTACTTC; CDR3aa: CASSGRTGTNPTYEQYF
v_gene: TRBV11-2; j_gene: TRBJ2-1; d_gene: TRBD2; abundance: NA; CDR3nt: TGTGCCAGCAGCCCCCCGGGACTAGCGAACAATGAGCAGTTCTTC; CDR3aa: CASSPPGLANNEQFF
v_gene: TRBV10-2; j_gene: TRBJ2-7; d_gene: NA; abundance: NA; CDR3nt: TGCGCCAGCAGTGAGTCTGTCACCCGGCGGGGCGAGCAGTACTTC; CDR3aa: CASSESVTRRGEQYF
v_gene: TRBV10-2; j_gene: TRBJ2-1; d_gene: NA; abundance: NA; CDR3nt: TGCGCCAGCAGTGAGATCAGGGCCTACAATGAGCAGTTCTTC; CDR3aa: CASSEIRAYNEQFF
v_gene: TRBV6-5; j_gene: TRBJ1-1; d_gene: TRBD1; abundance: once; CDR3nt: TGTGCCAGCAGGGTGGGACAGGGCCTCCGAACTGAAGCTTTCTTT; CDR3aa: CASRVGQGLRTEAFF
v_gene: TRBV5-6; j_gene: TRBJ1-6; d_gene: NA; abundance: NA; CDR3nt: TGTGCCAGCAGCTTGGGGGGGGTAGCCCTCCACTTT; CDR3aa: CASSLGGVALHF
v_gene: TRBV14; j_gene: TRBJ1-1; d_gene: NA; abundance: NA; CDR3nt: TGTGCCAGCACCACGGCCGGACTACCGAACACTGAAGCTTTCTTT; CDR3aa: CASTTAGLPNTEAFF
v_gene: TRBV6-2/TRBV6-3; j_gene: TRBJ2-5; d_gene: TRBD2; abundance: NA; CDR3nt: TGTGCCAGCAGTTACATCGGGACTACAAAAGAGACCCAGTACTTC; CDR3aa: CASSYIGTTKETQYF
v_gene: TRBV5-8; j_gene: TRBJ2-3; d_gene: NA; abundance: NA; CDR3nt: TGTGCCAGTTGGACGGTGAGGGACACAGATACGCAGTATTTT; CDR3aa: CASWTVRDTDTQYF
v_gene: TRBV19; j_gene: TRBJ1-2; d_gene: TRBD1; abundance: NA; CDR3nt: TGTGCCAGTAGTCCCAGGGACAGTAACTATGGCTACACCTTC; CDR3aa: CASSPRDSNYGYTF
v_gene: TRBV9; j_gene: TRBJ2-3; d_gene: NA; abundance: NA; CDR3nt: TGTGCCAGCAGCGTAGCTTGGGGGGAAGGTGGCACAGATACGCAGTATTTT; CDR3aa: CASSVAWGEGGTDTQYF
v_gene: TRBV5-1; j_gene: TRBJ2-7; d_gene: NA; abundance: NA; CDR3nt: TGCGCCAGCAGCCCCGAAGCGGGCCGGCGTGGGCAGTACTTC; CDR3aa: CASSPEAGRRGQYF
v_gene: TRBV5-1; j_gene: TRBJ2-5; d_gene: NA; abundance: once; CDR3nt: TGCGCCAGCAGCTTGGGAACGGCGGCGGGAGAGACCCAGTACTTC; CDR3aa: CASSLGTAAGETQYF
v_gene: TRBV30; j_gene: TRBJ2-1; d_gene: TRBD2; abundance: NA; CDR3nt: TGTGCCTGCCCTAGCGGGCAGTACAATGAGCAGTTCTTC; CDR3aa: CACPSGQYNEQFF
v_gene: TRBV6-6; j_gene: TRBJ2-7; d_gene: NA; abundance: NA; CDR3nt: TGTGCCAGCAGTTACAGCGCCGGGACTCCCTCCTACGAGCAGTACTTC; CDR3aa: CASSYSAGTPSYEQYF
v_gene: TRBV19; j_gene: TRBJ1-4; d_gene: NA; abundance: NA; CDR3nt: TGTGCCAGTAAAGGGACAACAACTAATGAAAAACTGTTTTTT; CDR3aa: CASKGTTTNEKLFF
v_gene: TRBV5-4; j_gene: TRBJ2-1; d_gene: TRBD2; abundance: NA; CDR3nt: TGTGCCAGCAGCCGAGCGGGGAGCTCCTACAATGAGCAGTTCTTC; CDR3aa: CASSRAGSSYNEQFF
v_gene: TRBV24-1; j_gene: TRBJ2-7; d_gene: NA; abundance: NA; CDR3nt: TGTGCCACCAGTGATGGAAACAGAGACGAGCAGTACTTC; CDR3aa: CATSDGNRDEQYF
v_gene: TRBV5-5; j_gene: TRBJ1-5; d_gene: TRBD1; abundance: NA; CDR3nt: TGTGCCAGCAGCCCAGGGGGCGATCAGCCCCAGCATTTT; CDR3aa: CASSPGGDQPQHF
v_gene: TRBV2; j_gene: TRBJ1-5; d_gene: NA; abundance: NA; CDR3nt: TGTGCCAGCAGTGAAGCTGGGGGGGGCAATCAGCCCCAGCATTTT; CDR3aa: CASSEAGGGNQPQHF
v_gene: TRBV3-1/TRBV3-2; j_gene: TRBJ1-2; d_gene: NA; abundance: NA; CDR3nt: TGTGCCAGCAGCATCAGGGTTAACTATGGCTACACCTTC; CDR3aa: CASSIRVNYGYTF
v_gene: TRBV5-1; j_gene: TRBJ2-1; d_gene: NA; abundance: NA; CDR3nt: TGCGCCAGCAGCTTGGGAGAGGGTGGTCATGAGCAGTTCTTC; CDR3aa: CASSLGEGGHEQFF
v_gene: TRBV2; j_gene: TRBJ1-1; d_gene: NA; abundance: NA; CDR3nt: TGTGCCAGCAGAAAACAGGGAGTGGACACTGAAGCTTTCTTT; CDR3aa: CASRKQGVDTEAFF
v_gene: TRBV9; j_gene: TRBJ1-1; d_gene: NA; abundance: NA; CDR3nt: TGTGCCAGCAGCACCGGACAGAACACTGAAGCTTTCTTT; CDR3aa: CASSTGQNTEAFF
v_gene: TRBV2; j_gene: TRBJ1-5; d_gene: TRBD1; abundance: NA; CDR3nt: TGTGCCAGCAGTGGGGACAGGGAGGAGCCCCAGCATTTT; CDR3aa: CASSGDREEPQHF
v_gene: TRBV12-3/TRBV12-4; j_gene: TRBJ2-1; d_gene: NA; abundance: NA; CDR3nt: TGTGCCAGCAGTTATACAGGGACCCGGGGTGGGTTCTTC; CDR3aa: CASSYTGTRGGFF
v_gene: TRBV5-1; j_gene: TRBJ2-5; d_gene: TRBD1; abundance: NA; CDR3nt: TGCGCCAGCAGCTTGGCGTCACGGACAGGGGGCTTAGAGACCCAGTACTTC; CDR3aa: CASSLASRTGGLETQYF
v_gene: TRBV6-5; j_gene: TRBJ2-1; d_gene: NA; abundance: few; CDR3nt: TGTGCCAGCACCCGAGCGCTAGCCATCTATGAGCAGTTCTTC; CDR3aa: CASTRALAIYEQFF
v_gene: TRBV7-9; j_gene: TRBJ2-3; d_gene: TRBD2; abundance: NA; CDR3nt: TGTGCCAGCAGCCCTGGGACTAGCGGCACAGATACGCAGTATTTT; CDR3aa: CASSPGTSGTDTQYF
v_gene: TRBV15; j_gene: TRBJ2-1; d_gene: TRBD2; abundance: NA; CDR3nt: TGTGCCACCAGCAGAGATTGGCCAGCGGGAGAGCATGAGCAGTTCTTC; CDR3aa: CATSRDWPAGEHEQFF
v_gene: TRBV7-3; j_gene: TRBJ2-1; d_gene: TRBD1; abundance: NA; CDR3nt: TGTGCCAGCAGCTCAGCGCCCGGGACAGCCAATGAGCAGTTCTTC; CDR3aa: CASSSAPGTANEQFF
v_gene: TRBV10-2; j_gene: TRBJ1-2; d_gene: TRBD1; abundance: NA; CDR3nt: TGCGCCAGCAGTGATACAGGGGGCCGTACTAACTATGGCTACACCTTC; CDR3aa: CASSDTGGRTNYGYTF
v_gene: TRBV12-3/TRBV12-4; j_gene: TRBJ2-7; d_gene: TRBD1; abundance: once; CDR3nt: TGTGCCAGCACTCTCGACAGGGTCGAGCAGTACTTC; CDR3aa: CASTLDRVEQYF
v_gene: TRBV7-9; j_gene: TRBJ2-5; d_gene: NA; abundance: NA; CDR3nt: TGTGCCAGCAGCCTACTAGCCCAAGAGACCCAGTACTTC; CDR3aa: CASSLLAQETQYF
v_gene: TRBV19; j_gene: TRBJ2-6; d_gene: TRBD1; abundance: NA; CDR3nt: TGTGCCAGTAGAACCGGGACAGATGGGGCCAACGTCCTGACTTTC; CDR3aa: CASRTGTDGANVLTF
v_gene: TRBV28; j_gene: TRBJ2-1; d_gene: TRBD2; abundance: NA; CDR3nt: TGTGCCATCATAGCCTCGGGGGGGAGGGCTAATGAGCAGTTCTTC; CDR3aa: CAIIASGGRANEQFF
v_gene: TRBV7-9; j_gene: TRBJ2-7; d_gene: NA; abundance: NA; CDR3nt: TGTGCCAGCCAGGGAACGGGCAGCTACGAGCAGTACTTC; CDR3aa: CASQGTGSYEQYF
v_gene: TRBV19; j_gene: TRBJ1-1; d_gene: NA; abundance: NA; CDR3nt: TGTGCCAGTAGTATGAGCCGGGGTACTGAAGCTTTCTTT; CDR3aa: CASSMSRGTEAFF
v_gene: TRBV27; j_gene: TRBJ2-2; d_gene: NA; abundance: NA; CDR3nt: TGTGCCAGCCTCCCCGGACTCAACACCGGGGAGCTGTTTTTT; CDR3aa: CASLPGLNTGELFF